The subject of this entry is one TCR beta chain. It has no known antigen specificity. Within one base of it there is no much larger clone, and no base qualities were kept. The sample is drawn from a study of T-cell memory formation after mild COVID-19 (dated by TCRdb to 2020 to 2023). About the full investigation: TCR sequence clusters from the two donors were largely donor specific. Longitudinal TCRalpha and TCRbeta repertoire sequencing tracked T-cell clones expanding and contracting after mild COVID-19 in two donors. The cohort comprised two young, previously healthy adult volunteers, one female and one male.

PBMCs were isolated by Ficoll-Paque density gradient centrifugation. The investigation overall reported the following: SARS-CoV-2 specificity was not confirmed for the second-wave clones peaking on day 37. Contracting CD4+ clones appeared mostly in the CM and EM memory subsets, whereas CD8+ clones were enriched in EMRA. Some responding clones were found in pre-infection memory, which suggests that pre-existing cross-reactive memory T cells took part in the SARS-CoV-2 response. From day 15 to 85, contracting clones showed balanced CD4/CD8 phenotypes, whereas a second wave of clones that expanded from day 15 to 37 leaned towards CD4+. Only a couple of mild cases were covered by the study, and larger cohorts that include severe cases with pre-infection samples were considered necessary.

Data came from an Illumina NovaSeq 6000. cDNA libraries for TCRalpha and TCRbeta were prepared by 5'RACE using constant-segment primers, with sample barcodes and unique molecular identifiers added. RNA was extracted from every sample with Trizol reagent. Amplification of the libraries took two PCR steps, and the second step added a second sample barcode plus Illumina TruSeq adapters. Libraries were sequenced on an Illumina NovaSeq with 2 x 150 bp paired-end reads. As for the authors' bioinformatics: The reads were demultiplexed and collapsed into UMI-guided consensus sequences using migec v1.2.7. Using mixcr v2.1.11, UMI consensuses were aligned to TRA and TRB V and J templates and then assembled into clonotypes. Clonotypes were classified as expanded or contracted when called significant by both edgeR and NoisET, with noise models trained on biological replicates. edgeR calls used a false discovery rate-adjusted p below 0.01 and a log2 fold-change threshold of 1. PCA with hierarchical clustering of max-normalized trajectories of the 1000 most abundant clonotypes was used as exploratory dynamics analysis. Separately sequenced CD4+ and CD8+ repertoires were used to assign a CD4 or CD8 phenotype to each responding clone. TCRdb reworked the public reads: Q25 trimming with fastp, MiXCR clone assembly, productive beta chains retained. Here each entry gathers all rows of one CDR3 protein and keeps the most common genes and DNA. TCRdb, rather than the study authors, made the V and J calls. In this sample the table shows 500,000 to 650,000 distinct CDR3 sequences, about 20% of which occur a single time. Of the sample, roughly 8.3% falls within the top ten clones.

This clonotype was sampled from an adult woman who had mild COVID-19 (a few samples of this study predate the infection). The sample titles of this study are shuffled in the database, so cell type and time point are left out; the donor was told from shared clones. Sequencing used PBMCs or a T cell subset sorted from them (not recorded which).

CDR3 loop: CASSQSATSYTGELFF. The DNA sequence is TGTGCCAGCAGCCAATCTGCTACTAGCTACACCGGGGAGCTGTTTTTT. The sequence joins TRBV4-2 to TRBJ2-2; TRBD2 could be the D gene, as 6 bases match. Per the germline V gene, LGHNA is the CDR1 and YNFKEQ is the CDR2. From cysteine to phenylalanine, the CDR3 is 16 amino acids long. The retained sequence is limited to the CDR3, 48 bases, with the frame set at the first base. The junction shows trimming of 2 bases on V and 3 bases on J, plus 13 bases between the germline ends.